This is a list of T cell receptor beta chains from one sample in a study of T-cell reconstitution after alpha-beta-depleted transplantation in children. One entry per CDR3 protein, called by TCRdb with MiXCR from the PCR reads. The sample gives some 260,000 distinct CDR3 sequences, roughly a quarter of which show up once; about 4.8% is in the top ten. Sequencing used PBMCs, mostly from graft donor cells, obtained 360 days after TCRalphabeta/CD19-depleted stem cell transplant. Every receptor here comes from a female patient aged 2-9 years who had a stem cell transplant for congenital amegakaryocytic thrombocytopenia, so the T cells may come from the graft donor. Both conserved end residues are part of each CDR3. The order of the fields is J gene, V gene, clone size, D gene, CDR3 protein, CDR3 DNA. The D gene is left open where the match is weak. Expanded clones get a size class; other rows say once, few or many, or leave the size out.

TRBJ1-4 TRBV11-2 few TRBD1 CASSLGDRGGKLFF TGTGCCAGCAGCTTAGGGGACAGGGGTGGAAAACTGTTTTTT
TRBJ2-7 TRBV4-2 - - CASSQEFPGAPYEQYF TGTGCCAGCAGCCAAGAATTCCCAGGGGCGCCCTACGAGCAGTACTTC
TRBJ2-3 TRBV5-6 few - CASSLLLWTDTQYF TGTGCCAGCAGCTTACTTCTTTGGACAGATACGCAGTATTTT
TRBJ2-1 TRBV5-1 many - CASSLASSSSYNEQFF TGCGCCAGCAGCTTGGCTAGCTCGAGCTCCTACAATGAGCAGTTCTTC
TRBJ2-1 TRBV18 few - CASSPLRTASYNEQFF TGTGCCAGCTCACCACTTCGGACGGCCTCCTACAATGAGCAGTTCTTC
TRBJ2-1 TRBV7-3 - TRBD2 CASSPPRAGGSYNEQFF TGTGCCAGCAGCCCCCCAAGAGCGGGAGGATCCTACAATGAGCAGTTCTTC
TRBJ2-1 TRBV12-3/TRBV12-4 many - CASSTWGDEQFF TGTGCCAGCAGCACTTGGGGGGATGAGCAGTTCTTC
TRBJ2-7 TRBV4-1 few - CASSPLQQGGYEQYF TGCGCCAGCAGCCCCCTCCAACAGGGGGGGTACGAGCAGTACTTC
TRBJ2-5 TRBV18 - - CASSPYDRQETQYF TGTGCCAGCTCACCCTACGACAGACAAGAGACCCAGTACTTC
TRBJ1-1 TRBV28 few - CASSFSGASTEAFF TGTGCCAGCAGTTTTAGCGGGGCGAGCACTGAAGCTTTCTTT
TRBJ2-5 TRBV2 few - CASTEQETQYF TGTGCCAGCACCGAACAAGAGACCCAGTACTTC
TRBJ1-4 TRBV28 - - CASSLGVRTEKLFF TGTGCCAGCAGTTTGGGGGTCCGTACTGAAAAACTGTTTTTT
TRBJ2-5 TRBV5-1 few TRBD2 CASSLASLWLAGVRETQYF TGCGCCAGCAGCTTGGCGTCGTTGTGGCTAGCGGGGGTGCGAGAGACCCAGTACTTC
TRBJ2-5 TRBV7-2 - - CASSLVPGTGRETQYF TGTGCCAGCAGCTTAGTTCCGGGAACAGGGCGAGAGACCCAGTACTTC
TRBJ2-5 TRBV4-3 few - CASSQDQQAQETQYF TGCGCCAGCAGCCAAGATCAACAGGCGCAAGAGACCCAGTACTTC
TRBJ2-1 TRBV7-9 - TRBD2 CASSPSGTNNEQFF TGTGCCAGCAGCCCCTCCGGGACTAACAATGAGCAGTTCTTC
TRBJ1-6 TRBV5-6 - TRBD1 CASSPRTGHNSPLHF TGTGCCAGCAGCCCGCGGACAGGGCATAATTCACCCCTCCACTTT
TRBJ2-1 TRBV5-1 - - CASSSGWGDQHNEQFF TGCGCCAGCAGCTCGGGGTGGGGGGACCAACACAATGAGCAGTTCTTC
TRBJ2-3 TRBV5-1 - TRBD2 CASSPVSKTSGGPQDTQYF TGCGCCAGCAGCCCAGTATCTAAGACTAGCGGGGGACCACAGGATACGCAGTATTTT
TRBJ1-1 TRBV12-3/TRBV12-4 few - CASVKGNMNTEAFF TGTGCCAGCGTTAAGGGGAACATGAACACTGAAGCTTTCTTT
TRBJ2-5 TRBV19 - - CASSIARRAGETQYF TGTGCCAGTAGTATAGCGCGAAGGGCGGGGGAGACCCAGTACTTC
TRBJ2-5 TRBV25-1 - TRBD2 CASSESGGETQYF TGTGCCAGCAGTGAATCGGGGGGAGAGACCCAGTACTTC
TRBJ2-5 TRBV28 many - CASSLGGVQETQYF TGTGCCAGCAGTTTGGGCGGAGTCCAAGAGACCCAGTACTTC
TRBJ2-3 TRBV3-1 few - CASSLSLVDTQYF TGTGCCAGCAGCCTCTCCTTAGTAGATACGCAGTATTTT
TRBJ2-3 TRBV4-2 - - CASSPQGPSTDTQYF TGTGCCAGCAGCCCGCAGGGGCCCAGCACAGATACGCAGTATTTT
TRBJ2-7 TRBV15 - TRBD1 CATSKGQEAYEQYF TGTGCCACCAGTAAAGGACAGGAAGCCTACGAGCAGTACTTC
TRBJ1-1 TRBV5-5 - - CASSLSIGREGPEAFF TGTGCCAGCAGCTTGTCTATAGGCAGGGAGGGTCCTGAAGCTTTCTTT
TRBJ2-3 TRBV20-1 - - CCATSGAGLRDTQYF -
TRBJ2-7 TRBV12-3/TRBV12-4 many - CASSLEWGVAYEQYF TGTGCCAGCAGTTTAGAATGGGGGGTTGCCTACGAGCAGTACTTC
TRBJ2-5 TRBV11-2 - TRBD2 CASSFRTSGGTETQYF TGTGCCAGCAGCTTTCGGACTAGCGGGGGGACGGAGACCCAGTACTTC
TRBJ1-4 TRBV20-1 few - CSARGSTNEKLFF TGCAGTGCTAGAGGCTCAACTAATGAAAAACTGTTTTTT
TRBJ2-7 TRBV6-2/TRBV6-3 few - CASTKRLTLISYEQYF TGTGCCAGCACCAAAAGGCTTACACTTATCTCCTACGAGCAGTACTTC
TRBJ2-3 TRBV18 - TRBD2 CASSPPTGRDSTDTQYF TGTGCCAGCTCACCACCGACCGGGAGGGATAGCACAGATACGCAGTATTTT
TRBJ2-7 TRBV20-1 - - CSAGERYEQYF TGCAGTGCTGGCGAAAGATACGAGCAGTACTTC
TRBJ2-3 TRBV29-1 many TRBD2 CSAGTSADTQYF TGCAGCGCAGGGACTAGTGCGGATACGCAGTATTTT
TRBJ2-1 TRBV28 few - CASSLSFRMSSYNEQFF TGTGCCAGCAGTTTATCCTTTAGGATGAGCTCCTACAATGAGCAGTTCTTC
TRBJ1-4 TRBV29-1 many - CSVLGLAEKLFF TGCAGCGTTCTGGGTCTTGCCGAAAAACTGTTTTTT
TRBJ2-7 TRBV6-5 few - CASSPSPLFFGEQYF TGTGCCAGCAGCCCAAGCCCACTATTCTTTGGGGAGCAGTACTTC
TRBJ2-7 TRBV5-1 - TRBD1 CASSASTGYNEQYF TGCGCCAGCAGCGCGTCGACAGGGTATAACGAGCAGTACTTC
TRBJ2-1 TRBV12-3/TRBV12-4 many - CASSPDGSYNEQFF TGTGCCAGCAGTCCCGACGGGTCCTACAATGAGCAGTTCTTC
TRBJ2-7 TRBV28 many - CASSLRAEKQYF TGTGCCAGCAGTTTGCGGGCAGAAAAGCAGTACTTC
TRBJ2-3 TRBV14 few TRBD2 CASSQDWTSGSDTQYF TGTGCCAGCAGCCAGGATTGGACTAGCGGGTCAGATACGCAGTATTTT
TRBJ1-2 TRBV25-1 many - CASSEFEVNYGYTF TGTGCCAGCAGTGAATTTGAAGTAAACTATGGCTACACCTTC
TRBJ1-1 TRBV4-1 - - CASSQGGLNTEAFF TGCGCCAGCAGCCAAGGGGGTTTGAACACTGAAGCTTTCTTT
TRBJ2-2 TRBV14 few TRBD2 CASSQGPSGRWSDTGELFF TGTGCCAGCAGCCAAGGGCCTAGCGGGAGGTGGTCGGACACCGGGGAGCTGTTTTTT
TRBJ2-7 TRBV7-2 once - CASSLGGFYEQYF TGTGCCAGCAGCTTAGGAGGGTTCTACGAGCAGTACTTC
TRBJ2-5 TRBV6-5 - - CASSYSRLGKETQYF TGTGCCAGCAGTTACTCGAGGCTAGGGAAAGAGACCCAGTACTTC
TRBJ1-5 TRBV4-3 few TRBD1 CASSQDWGQGVVQPQHF TGCGCCAGCAGCCAAGATTGGGGACAGGGTGTAGTCCAGCCCCAGCATTTT
TRBJ2-7 TRBV20-1 - - CSAPQTGSYEQYF TGCAGTGCTCCCCAAACAGGCTCCTACGAGCAGTACTTC
TRBJ2-6 TRBV15 - - CATSRGSTGGANVLTF TGTGCCACCAGCAGAGGCTCAACTGGTGGGGCCAACGTCCTGACTTTC
TRBJ2-7 TRBV18 few TRBD1 CASSPPGQGASYEQYF TGTGCCAGCTCACCACCGGGACAGGGTGCGAGCTACGAGCAGTACTTC
TRBJ2-7 TRBV20-1 - TRBD1 CSAIGTGGYEQYF TGCAGTGCAATCGGGACAGGCGGCTACGAGCAGTACTTC
TRBJ2-3 TRBV6-2/TRBV6-3 - - CASSYKKKYTDTQYF TGTGCCAGCAGTTATAAGAAGAAATACACAGATACGCAGTATTTT
TRBJ1-1 TRBV7-9 few - CASSFGEAFF TGTGCCAGCAGCTTCGGGGAAGCTTTCTTT
TRBJ2-7 TRBV20-1 - - CSASNSYEQYF TGCAGTGCCAGCAACTCCTACGAGCAGTACTTC
TRBJ2-1 TRBV29-1 - TRBD2 CSVSLAVYEQFF TGCAGCGTTTCACTAGCGGTCTATGAGCAGTTCTTC
TRBJ1-5 TRBV7-2 - - CASSLASGHRGQPQHF TGTGCCAGCAGCTTAGCCTCTGGGCACCGAGGTCAGCCCCAGCATTTT
TRBJ2-7 TRBV5-1 - - CASSAAGTNWDEQYF TGCGCCAGCAGCGCGGCCGGGACCAACTGGGACGAGCAGTACTTC